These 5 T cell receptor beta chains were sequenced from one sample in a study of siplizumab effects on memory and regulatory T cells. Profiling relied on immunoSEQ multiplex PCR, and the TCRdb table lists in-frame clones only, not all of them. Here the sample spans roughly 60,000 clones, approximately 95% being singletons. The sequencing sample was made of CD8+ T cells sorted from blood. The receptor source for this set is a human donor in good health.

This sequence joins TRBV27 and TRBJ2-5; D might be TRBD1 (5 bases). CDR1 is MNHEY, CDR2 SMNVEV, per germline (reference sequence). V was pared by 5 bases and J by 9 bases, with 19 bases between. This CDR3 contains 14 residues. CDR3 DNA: TGTGCCAGCAGTCCCAGGGCAACCCTCCAACCCCAGTACTTC. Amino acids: CASSPRATLQPQYF.

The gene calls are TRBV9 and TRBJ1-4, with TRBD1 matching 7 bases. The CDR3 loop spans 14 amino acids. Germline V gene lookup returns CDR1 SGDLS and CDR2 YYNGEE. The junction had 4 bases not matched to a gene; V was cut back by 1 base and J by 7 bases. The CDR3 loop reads CASSVSDRVEKLFF. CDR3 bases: TGTGCCAGCAGCGTATCAGACAGGGTTGAAAAACTGTTTTTT.

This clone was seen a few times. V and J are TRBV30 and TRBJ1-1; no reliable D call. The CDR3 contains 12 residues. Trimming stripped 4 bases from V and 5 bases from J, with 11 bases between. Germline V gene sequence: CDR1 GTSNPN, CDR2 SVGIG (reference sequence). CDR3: CAWTLGGTEAFF. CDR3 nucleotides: TGTGCCTGGACCTTAGGAGGAACTGAAGCTTTCTTT.

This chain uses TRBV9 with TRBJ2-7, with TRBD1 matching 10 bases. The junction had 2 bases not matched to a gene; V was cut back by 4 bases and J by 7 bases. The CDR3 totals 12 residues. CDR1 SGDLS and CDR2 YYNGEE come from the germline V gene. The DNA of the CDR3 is TGTGCCAGCAGCAGGACAGGGGGTGAGCAGTACTTC. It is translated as CASSRTGGEQYF.

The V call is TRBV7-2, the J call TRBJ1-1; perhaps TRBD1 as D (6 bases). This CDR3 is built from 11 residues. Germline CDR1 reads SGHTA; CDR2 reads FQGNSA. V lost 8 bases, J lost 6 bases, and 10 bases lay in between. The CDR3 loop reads CASLGGPEAFF. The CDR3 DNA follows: TGTGCCAGCCTGGGGGGGCCTGAAGCTTTCTTT.